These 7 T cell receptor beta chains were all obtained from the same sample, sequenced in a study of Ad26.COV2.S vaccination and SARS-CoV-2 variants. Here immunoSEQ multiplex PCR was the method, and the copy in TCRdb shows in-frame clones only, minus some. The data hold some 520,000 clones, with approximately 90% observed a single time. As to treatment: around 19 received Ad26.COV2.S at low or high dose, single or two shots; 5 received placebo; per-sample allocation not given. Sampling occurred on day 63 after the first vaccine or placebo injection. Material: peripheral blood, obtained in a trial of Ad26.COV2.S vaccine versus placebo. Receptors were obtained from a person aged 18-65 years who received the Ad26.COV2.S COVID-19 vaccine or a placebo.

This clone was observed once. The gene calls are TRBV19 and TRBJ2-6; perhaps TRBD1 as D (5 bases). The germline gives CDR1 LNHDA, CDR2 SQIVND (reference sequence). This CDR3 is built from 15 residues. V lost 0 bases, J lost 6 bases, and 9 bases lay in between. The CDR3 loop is CASSIERGQANVLTF. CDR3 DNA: TGTGCCAGTAGTATAGAAAGGGGTCAGGCCAACGTCCTGACTTTC. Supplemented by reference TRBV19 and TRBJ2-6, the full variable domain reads DGGITQSPKYLFRKEGQNVTLSCEQNLNHDAMYWYRQDPGQGLRLIYYSQIVNDFQKGDIAEGYSVSREKKESFPLTVTSAQKNPTAFYLCASSIERGQANVLTFGAGSRLTVL.

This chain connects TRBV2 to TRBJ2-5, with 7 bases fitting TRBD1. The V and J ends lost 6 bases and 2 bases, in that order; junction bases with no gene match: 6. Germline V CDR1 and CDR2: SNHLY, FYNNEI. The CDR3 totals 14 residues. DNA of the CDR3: TGTGCCAGCAGCAGTCCGGGACAGCAAGAGACCCAGTACTTC. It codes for CASSSPGQQETQYF.

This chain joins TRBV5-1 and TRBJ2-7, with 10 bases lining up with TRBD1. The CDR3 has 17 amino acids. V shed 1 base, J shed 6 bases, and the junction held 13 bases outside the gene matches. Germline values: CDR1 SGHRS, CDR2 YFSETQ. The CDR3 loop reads CASSLRTGTGVGGEQYF. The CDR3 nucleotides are TGCGCCAGCAGCTTGAGAACCGGGACAGGGGTAGGGGGCGAGCAGTACTTC. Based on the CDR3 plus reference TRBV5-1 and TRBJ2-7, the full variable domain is KAGVTQTPRYLIKTRGQQVTLSCSPISGHRSVSWYQQTPGQGLQFLFEYFSETQRNKGNFPGRFSGRQFSNSRSEMNVSTLELGDSALYLCASSLRTGTGVGGEQYFGPGTRLTVT.

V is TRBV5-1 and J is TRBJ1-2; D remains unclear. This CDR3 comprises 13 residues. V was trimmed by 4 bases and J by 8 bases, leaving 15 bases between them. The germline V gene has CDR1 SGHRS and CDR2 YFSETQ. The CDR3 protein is CASSVRDTRGYTF. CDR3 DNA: TGCGCCAGCAGCGTCCGAGACACGAGGGGCTACACCTTC.

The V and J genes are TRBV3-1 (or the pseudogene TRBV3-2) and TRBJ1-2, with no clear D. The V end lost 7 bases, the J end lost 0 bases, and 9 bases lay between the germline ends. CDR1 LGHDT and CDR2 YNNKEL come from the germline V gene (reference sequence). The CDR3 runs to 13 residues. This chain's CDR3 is CASNRGANYGYTF. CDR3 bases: TGTGCCAGCAACCGGGGAGCTAACTATGGCTACACCTTC.

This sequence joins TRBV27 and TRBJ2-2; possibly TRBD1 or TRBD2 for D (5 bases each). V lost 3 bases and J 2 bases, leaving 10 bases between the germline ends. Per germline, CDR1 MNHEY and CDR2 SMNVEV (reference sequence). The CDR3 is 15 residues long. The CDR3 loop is CASSLLGRNTGELFF. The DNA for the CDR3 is TGTGCCAGCAGTTTGTTGGGACGTAACACCGGGGAGCTGTTTTTT.

The CDR3 region is CASTDRVNTEAFF. The DNA for the CDR3 is TGTGCCAGCACGGATCGGGTGAACACTGAAGCTTTCTTT. The chain combines TRBV12-3 or TRBV12-4 with TRBJ1-1; D is unclear. The CDR3 has 13 residues. Trimming took off 7 bases at V and 0 bases at J, with 9 bases between the two ends.